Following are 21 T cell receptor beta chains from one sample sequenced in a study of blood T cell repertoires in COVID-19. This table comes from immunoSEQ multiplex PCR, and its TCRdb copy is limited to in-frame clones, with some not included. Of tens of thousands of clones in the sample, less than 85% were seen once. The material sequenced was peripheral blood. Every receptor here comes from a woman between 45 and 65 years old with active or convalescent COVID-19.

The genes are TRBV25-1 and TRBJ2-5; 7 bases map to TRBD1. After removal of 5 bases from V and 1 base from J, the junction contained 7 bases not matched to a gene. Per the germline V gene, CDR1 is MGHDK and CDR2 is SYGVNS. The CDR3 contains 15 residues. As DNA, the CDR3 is TGTGCCAGCAGTCATAAAACAGGGGTCCAAGAGACCCAGTACTTC. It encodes CASSHKTGVQETQYF.

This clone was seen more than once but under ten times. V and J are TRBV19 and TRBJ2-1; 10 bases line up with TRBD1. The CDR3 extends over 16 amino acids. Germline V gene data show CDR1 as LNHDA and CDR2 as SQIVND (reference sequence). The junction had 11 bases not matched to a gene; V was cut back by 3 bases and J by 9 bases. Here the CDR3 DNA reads TGTGCCAGTAGTATGGGGCCGGGACAGGGGACTCCTGAGCAGTTCTTC. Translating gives CASSMGPGQGTPEQFF.

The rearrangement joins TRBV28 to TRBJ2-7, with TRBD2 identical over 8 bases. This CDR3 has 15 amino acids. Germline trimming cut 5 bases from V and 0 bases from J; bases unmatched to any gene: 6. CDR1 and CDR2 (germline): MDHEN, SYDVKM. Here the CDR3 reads CASSPQRGSSYEQYF. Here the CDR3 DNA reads TGTGCCAGCAGTCCCCAGCGGGGGAGCTCCTACGAGCAGTACTTC.

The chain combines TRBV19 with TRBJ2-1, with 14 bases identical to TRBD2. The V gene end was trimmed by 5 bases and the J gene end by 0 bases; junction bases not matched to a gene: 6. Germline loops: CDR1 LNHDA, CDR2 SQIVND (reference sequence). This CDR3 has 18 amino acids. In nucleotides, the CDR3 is TGTGCCAGTAGTCGGACTAGCGGGAGGCTACCCTCCTACAATGAGCAGTTCTTC. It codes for CASSRTSGRLPSYNEQFF. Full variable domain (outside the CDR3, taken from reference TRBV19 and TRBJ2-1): DGGITQSPKYLFRKEGQNVTLSCEQNLNHDAMYWYRQDPGQGLRLIYYSQIVNDFQKGDIAEGYSVSREKKESFPLTVTSAQKNPTAFYLCASSRTSGRLPSYNEQFFGPGTRLTVL.

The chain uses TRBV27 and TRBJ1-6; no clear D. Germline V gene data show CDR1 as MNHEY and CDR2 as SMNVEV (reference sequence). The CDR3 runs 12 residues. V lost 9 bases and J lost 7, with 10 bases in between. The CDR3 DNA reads TGTGCCAGTTGGGCAGTCAATTCACCCCTCCACTTT. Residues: CASWAVNSPLHF.

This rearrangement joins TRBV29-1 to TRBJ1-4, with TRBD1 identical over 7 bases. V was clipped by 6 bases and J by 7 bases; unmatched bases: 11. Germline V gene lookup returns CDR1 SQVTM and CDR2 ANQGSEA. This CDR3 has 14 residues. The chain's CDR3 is CSVVPGQSTEKLFF. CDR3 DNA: TGCAGCGTGGTCCCGGGACAGTCGACTGAAAAACTGTTTTTT.

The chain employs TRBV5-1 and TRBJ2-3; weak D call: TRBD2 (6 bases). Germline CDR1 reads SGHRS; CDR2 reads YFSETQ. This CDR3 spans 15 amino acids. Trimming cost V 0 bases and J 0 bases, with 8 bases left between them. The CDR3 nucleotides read TGCGCCAGCAGCTTGGATAGCGGAAGCACAGATACGCAGTATTTT. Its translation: CASSLDSGSTDTQYF. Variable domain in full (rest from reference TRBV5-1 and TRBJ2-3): KAGVTQTPRYLIKTRGQQVTLSCSPISGHRSVSWYQQTPGQGLQFLFEYFSETQRNKGNFPGRFSGRQFSNSRSEMNVSTLELGDSALYLCASSLDSGSTDTQYFGPGTRLTVL.

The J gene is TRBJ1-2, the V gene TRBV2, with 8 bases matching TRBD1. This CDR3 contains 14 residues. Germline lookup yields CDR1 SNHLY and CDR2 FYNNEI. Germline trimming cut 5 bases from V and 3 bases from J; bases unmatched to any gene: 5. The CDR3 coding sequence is TGTGCCAGCAGTTCCGGGACAGGAGACTATGGCTACACCTTC. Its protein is CASSSGTGDYGYTF.

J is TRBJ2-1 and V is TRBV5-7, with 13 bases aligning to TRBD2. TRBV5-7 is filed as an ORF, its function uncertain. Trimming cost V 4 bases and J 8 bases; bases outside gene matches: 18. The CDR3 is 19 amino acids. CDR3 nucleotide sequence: TGTGCCAGCAGCACTACTTTCTTAGGACTAGCGGGAGTCGTCCATGAGCAGTTCTTC. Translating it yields CASSTTFLGLAGVVHEQFF.

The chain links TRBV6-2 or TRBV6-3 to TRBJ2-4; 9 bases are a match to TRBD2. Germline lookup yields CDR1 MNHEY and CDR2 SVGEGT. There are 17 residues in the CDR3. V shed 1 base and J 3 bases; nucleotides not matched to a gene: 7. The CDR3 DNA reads TGTGCCAGCAGTTACTTGGCGGGAGGGCCGGACAAAAACATTCAGTACTTC. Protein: CASSYLAGGPDKNIQYF.

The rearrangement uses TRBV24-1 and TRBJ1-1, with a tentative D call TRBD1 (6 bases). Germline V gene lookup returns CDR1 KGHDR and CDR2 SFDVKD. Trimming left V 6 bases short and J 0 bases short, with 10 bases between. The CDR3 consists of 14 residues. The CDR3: CATSRQALNTEAFF. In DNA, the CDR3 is TGTGCCACCAGTCGACAGGCTTTGAACACTGAAGCTTTCTTT.

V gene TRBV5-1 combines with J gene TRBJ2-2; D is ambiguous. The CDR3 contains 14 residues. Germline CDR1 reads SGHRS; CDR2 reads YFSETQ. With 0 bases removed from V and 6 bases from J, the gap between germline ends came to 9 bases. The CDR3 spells CASSLVTAPGELFF. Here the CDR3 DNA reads TGCGCCAGCAGCTTGGTCACAGCTCCCGGGGAGCTGTTTTTT.

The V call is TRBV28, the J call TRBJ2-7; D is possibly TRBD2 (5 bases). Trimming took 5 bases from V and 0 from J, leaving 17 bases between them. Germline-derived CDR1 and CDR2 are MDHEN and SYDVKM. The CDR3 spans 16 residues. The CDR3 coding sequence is TGTGCCAGCAGTCAAAGGATCGGGGTAGGCTCCTACGAGCAGTACTTC. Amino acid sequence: CASSQRIGVGSYEQYF.

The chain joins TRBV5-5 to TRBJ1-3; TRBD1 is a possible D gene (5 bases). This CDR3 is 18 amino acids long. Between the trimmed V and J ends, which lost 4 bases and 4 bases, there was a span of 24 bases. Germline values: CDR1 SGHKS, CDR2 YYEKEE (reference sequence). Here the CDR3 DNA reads TGTGCCAGCAGCAGGCCTCAGGGAGGGGAACTGTACGGAAACACCATATATTTT. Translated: CASSRPQGGELYGNTIYF.

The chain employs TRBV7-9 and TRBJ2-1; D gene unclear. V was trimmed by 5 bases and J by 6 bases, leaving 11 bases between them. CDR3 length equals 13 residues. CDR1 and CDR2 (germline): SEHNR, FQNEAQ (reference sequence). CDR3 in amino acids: CASSPPSSNEQFF. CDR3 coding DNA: TGTGCCAGCAGCCCACCATCTAGCAATGAGCAGTTCTTC.

The CDR3 loop reads CASSTGGDYGYTF. The DNA of the CDR3 is TGTGCCAGTTCGACAGGGGGTGACTATGGCTACACCTTC. The chain recombines TRBV11-2 with TRBJ1-2; 9 nucleotides align to TRBD1. Germline V gene data show CDR1 as SGHAT and CDR2 as FQNNGV. This CDR3 is 13 amino acids long. After removal of 9 bases from V and 3 bases from J, the junction contained 5 bases not matched to a gene. Filled out from reference TRBV11-2 and TRBJ1-2, the complete variable domain reads EAGVAQSPRYKIIEKRQSVAFWCNPISGHATLYWYQQILGQGPKLLIQFQNNGVVDDSQLPKDRFSAERLKGVDSTLKIQPAKLEDSAVYLCASSTGGDYGYTFGSGTRLTVV.

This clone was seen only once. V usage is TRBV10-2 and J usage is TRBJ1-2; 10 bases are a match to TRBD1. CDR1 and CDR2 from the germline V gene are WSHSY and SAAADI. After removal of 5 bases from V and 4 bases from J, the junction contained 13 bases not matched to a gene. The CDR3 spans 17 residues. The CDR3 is CASSPTGGERRGYGYTF. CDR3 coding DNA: TGCGCCAGCAGTCCGACAGGGGGCGAACGTCGAGGCTATGGCTACACCTTC.

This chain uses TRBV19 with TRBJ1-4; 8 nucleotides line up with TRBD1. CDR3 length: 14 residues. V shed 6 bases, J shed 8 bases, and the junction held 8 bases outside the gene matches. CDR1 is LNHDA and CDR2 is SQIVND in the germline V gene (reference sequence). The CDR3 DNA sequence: TGTGCCAGTAGAACCGGGACAGGCGTAGAAAAACTGTTTTTT. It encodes CASRTGTGVEKLFF. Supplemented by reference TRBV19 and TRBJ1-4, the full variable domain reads DGGITQSPKYLFRKEGQNVTLSCEQNLNHDAMYWYRQDPGQGLRLIYYSQIVNDFQKGDIAEGYSVSREKKESFPLTVTSAQKNPTAFYLCASRTGTGVEKLFFGSGTQLSVL.

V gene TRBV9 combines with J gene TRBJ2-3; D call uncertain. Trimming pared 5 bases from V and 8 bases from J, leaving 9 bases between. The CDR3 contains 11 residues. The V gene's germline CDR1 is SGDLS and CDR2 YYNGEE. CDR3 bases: TGTGCCAGCAGTACCACCGGTACGCAGTATTTT. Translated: CASSTTGTQYF.

In DNA, the CDR3 is TGTGCCAGCAGTGACAGGGGGCTGTACGAGCAGTACTTC. Residues: CASSDRGLYEQYF. The rearrangement links TRBV27 to TRBJ2-7; 10 bases line up with TRBD1. V was clipped by 5 bases and J by 4 bases; unmatched bases: 2. The CDR3 spans 13 residues. From germline, CDR1 is MNHEY and CDR2 SMNVEV (reference sequence).

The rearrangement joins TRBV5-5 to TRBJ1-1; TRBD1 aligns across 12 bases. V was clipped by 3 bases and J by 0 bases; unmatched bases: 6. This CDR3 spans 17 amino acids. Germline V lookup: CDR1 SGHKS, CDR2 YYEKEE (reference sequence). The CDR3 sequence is CASSSGTGGRMNTEAFF. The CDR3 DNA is TGTGCCAGCAGCTCCGGGACAGGGGGCCGGATGAACACTGAAGCTTTCTTT. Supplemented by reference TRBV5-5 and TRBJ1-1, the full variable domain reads DAGVTQSPTHLIKTRGQQVTLRCSPISGHKSVSWYQQVLGQGPQFIFQYYEKEERGRGNFPDRFSARQFPNYSSELNVNALLLGDSALYLCASSSGTGGRMNTEAFFGQGTRLTVV.